This record concerns one TCR beta chain sequence. The antigen remains unidentified. A much bigger clone sits one base away, suggesting this may be a read error. Germline CDR1 reads MNHNY; CDR2 reads SVGAGI (reference sequence). The CDR3 covers 13 residues. This entry is derived from a study of response to subunit inactivated influenza vaccine. TCRdb processed the RT-PCR reads anew with MiXCR; each CDR3 protein has one entry. The sample records 300,000 to 350,000 distinct CDR3 sequences, 21% being singletons. Whole-study results and caveats: Few new T cells, the authors suggested, are recruited by each seasonal influenza vaccination.

The sample was PBMCs from blood, taken less than 22 months after vaccination. The source of this sequence is a man between 50 and 69 years old who received an inactivated influenza vaccine. This rearrangement joins TRBV6-6 to TRBJ1-5; 7 bases are a match to TRBD1. Here the CDR3 reads CASKQGPNQTQHF. The CDR3 nucleotides are TGTGCCAGCAAACAGGGGCCGAATCAGACCCAGCATTTT.